The clone carrying this T cell receptor beta chain was seen a few times. The antigen remains unidentified. The germline V gene encodes CDR1 SQVTM and CDR2 ANQGSEA. Trimming shortened V by 7 bases and J by 2 bases, and 12 bases separated the two germline ends. CDR3 length: 12 residues. The data are from a study of beta chain features in type 1 diabetes. Study details: Healthy donors, compared against patients, showed similar age, gender and cell yields.

The whole isolated RNA underwent reverse transcription, so sequencing captured expressed TCRB transcripts. Profiled with immunoSEQ multiplex PCR; TCRdb holds only in-frame clones, not every one. Here the sample spans about 650,000 clones, approximately 13% being singletons. Study-level points and caveats: Among all four CD4+ subsets, Type 1 diabetes patients had TCRB CDR3s that were moderately but significantly shorter. Any HLA effect on TCRB rearrangement was left unresolved by small sub-analyses.

Every single donor gave one heparinised blood draw, and these averaged approximately 120 mL. The rearrangement links TRBV29-1 to TRBJ2-7; tentatively, D is TRBD1 or TRBD2 (5 bases each). This receptor was taken from a man aged 25 to 40 with type 1 diabetes. Input material: naive CD4+ T cells from blood. CDR3 residues: CSATRDPYEQYF. CDR3 coding DNA: TGCAGCGCCACCCGGGACCCCTACGAGCAGTACTTC.